What follows are 29 T cell receptor beta chains derived from one specimen sequenced in a study of T-cell reconstitution after alpha-beta-depleted transplantation in children. The authors prepared the TCRbeta library with unique molecular identifiers. TCRdb analysed the PCR reads with MiXCR anew, one entry per CDR3 protein. This sample yields 800,000 to 1,000,000 distinct CDR3 sequences, of which less than 30% are seen a single time; over 25% belongs to the top ten. Sequenced here: PBMCs, mostly from graft donor cells, sampled 360 days after TCRalphabeta/CD19-depleted stem cell transplant. Receptor source: a boy in the first two years of life who had a stem cell transplant for SCID, so the T cells may come from the graft donor.

The chain carries TRBV6-5 and TRBJ1-6; D is uncertain. Germline CDR1 is MNHEY and CDR2 is SVGAGI. V dropped 0 bases and J dropped 5 bases, with 5 bases sitting between them. The CDR3 length is 14 residues. The CDR3 DNA follows: TGTGCCAGCAGTTACTCCCGAAATAATTCACCCCTCCACTTT. Translation: CASSYSRNNSPLHF.

The chain carries TRBV28 and TRBJ2-5, with D possibly called TRBD1 or TRBD2 (5 bases each). V lost 2 bases, J lost 5 bases, and 15 bases lay in between. This CDR3 contains 15 residues. Germline V lookup: CDR1 MDHEN, CDR2 SYDVKM. CDR3 protein: CASSLRTWGEETQYF. CDR3 nucleotides: TGTGCCAGCAGTTTAAGGACTTGGGGCGAGGAGACCCAGTACTTC.

V is TRBV5-1 and J is TRBJ2-3, with TRBD1 matching over 7 bases. Germline values: CDR1 SGHRS, CDR2 YFSETQ. Germline trimming cut 5 bases from V and 4 bases from J; bases unmatched to any gene: 4. The CDR3 runs to 13 residues. The CDR3 region is CASRYTGADTQYF. CDR3 sequence (DNA): TGCGCCAGCAGGTATACAGGGGCAGATACGCAGTATTTT.

This sequence joins TRBV6-5 and TRBJ2-3; 12 nucleotides line up with TRBD2. The CDR3 is 15 amino acids. V shed 8 bases, J shed 4 bases, and the junction held 7 bases outside the gene matches. The V gene's germline CDR1 is MNHEY and CDR2 SVGAGI. The CDR3 nucleotides read TGTGCCAGCGTTTCTAGCGGGGGGGTGTCAGATACGCAGTATTTT. Protein: CASVSSGGVSDTQYF.

This clonotype was detected only a few times. The chain employs TRBV7-9 and TRBJ2-1; 10 bases are shared with TRBD1. Looked up from germline, CDR1 is SEHNR and CDR2 is FQNEAQ (reference sequence). This CDR3 is 14 amino acids long. Trimming cost V 7 bases and J 6 bases; bases outside gene matches: 6. The CDR3 is CASTPGQGLNEQFF. CDR3 DNA: TGTGCCAGCACCCCGGGACAGGGGCTCAATGAGCAGTTCTTC.

A few counts support this clonotype. This chain connects TRBV7-6 to TRBJ2-1; D is undetermined. The length of the CDR3 is 15 residues. Trimming pared 5 bases from V and 4 bases from J, leaving 15 bases between. Germline V lookup: CDR1 SGHVS, CDR2 FNYEAQ. The CDR3: CASSRSAAAYNEQFF. The CDR3 DNA is TGTGCCAGCAGCCGTTCCGCGGCAGCTTACAATGAGCAGTTCTTC.

This clonotype was counted only a few times. The chain joins TRBV6-5 to TRBJ2-2, with D hard to call. The germline gives CDR1 MNHEY, CDR2 SVGAGI. This CDR3 comprises 16 residues. Trimming pared 2 bases from V and 0 bases from J, leaving 10 bases between. The CDR3 protein is CASSYRAYSNTGELFF. DNA of the CDR3: TGTGCCAGCAGTTACAGGGCTTATTCGAACACCGGGGAGCTGTTTTTT.

The V call is TRBV5-1, the J call TRBJ1-1, with 8 nucleotides matching TRBD1. This CDR3 contains 17 residues. Trimming took 3 bases from V and 1 from J; bases not matched to a gene: 11. Germline lookup yields CDR1 SGHRS and CDR2 YFSETQ. CDR3 loop: CASSSQFPGGGNTEAFF. The DNA for the CDR3 is TGCGCCAGCAGCTCACAATTTCCAGGGGGCGGGAACACTGAAGCTTTCTTT.

This clonotype was seen a few times. This chain links TRBV5-1 with TRBJ2-7, with D unclear. The CDR3 is 14 amino acids. Germline V gene data show CDR1 as SGHRS and CDR2 as YFSETQ. V lost 4 bases to trimming and J lost 3 bases, with 14 bases between them. The CDR3 DNA reads as TGCGCCAGCAGCCCCTCGGCGCGGAGCTACGAGCAGTACTTC. Translation gives CASSPSARSYEQYF.

This clonotype was detected a few times. The chain recombines TRBV7-8 with TRBJ1-6; D perhaps matches TRBD1 (6 bases). V was clipped by 2 bases and J by 7 bases, with 12 bases between them. Germline assignment: CDR1 SGHVS and CDR2 FQNEAQ. This CDR3 is built from 15 residues. The CDR3 protein is CASSLFDRLNSPLHF. CDR3 sequence (DNA): TGTGCCAGCAGCTTATTTGACAGGTTGAATTCACCCCTCCACTTT.

This clonotype was seen just once. The rearrangement joins TRBV12-3 or TRBV12-4 to TRBJ2-7; D might be TRBD2 (6 bases). Trimming stripped 4 bases from V and 7 bases from J, with 14 bases between. The CDR3 covers 13 residues. For the CDR3, the DNA is TGTGCCAGCAGTTCGGGGCTCCGGGGGGAGCAGTACTTC. The encoded protein is CASSSGLRGEQYF.

This clonotype has more than one count but fewer than ten. V gene TRBV6-6 combines with J gene TRBJ1-1, with unresolved D. Trimming left V 7 bases short and J 5 bases short, with 11 bases between. The CDR3 has 12 amino acids. Germline CDR1 reads MNHNY; CDR2 reads SVGAGI (reference sequence). The CDR3 DNA reads TGTGCCAGCACTATTGGGCGGACTGAAGCTTTCTTT. Translated, it gives CASTIGRTEAFF.

This clonotype was seen a few times. The chain couples TRBV12-3 or TRBV12-4 to TRBJ1-2; weak D call: TRBD1 (6 bases). The V and J ends lost 6 bases and 6 bases respectively, with 11 bases between them. The CDR3 consists of 12 residues. CDR3 region: CASSPGENGYTF. DNA for the CDR3: TGTGCCAGCAGCCCAGGGGAAAATGGCTACACCTTC.

V usage is TRBV15 and J usage is TRBJ2-7; 8 bases are a match to TRBD1. Germline V lookup: CDR1 LNHNV, CDR2 YYDKDF (reference sequence). This CDR3 has 17 residues. The trim removed 2 bases at V and 3 bases at J, leaving 12 bases unmatched. The CDR3 here is CATSRSGDRFYHYEQYF. The CDR3, as DNA: TGTGCCACCAGCAGATCCGGGGACAGGTTTTACCACTACGAGCAGTACTTC. The whole variable domain, remainder taken from reference TRBV15 and TRBJ2-7, is DAMVIQNPRYQVTQFGKPVTLSCSQTLNHNVMYWYQQKSSQAPKLLFHYYDKDFNNEADTPDNFQSRRPNTSFCFLDIRSPGLGDTAMYLCATSRSGDRFYHYEQYFGPGTRLTVT.

V usage is TRBV20-1 and J usage is TRBJ2-3, with 9 nucleotides matching TRBD2. The CDR3 is 16 residues long. Unmatched junction bases numbered 11, after V lost 2 bases and J lost 5 bases. CDR1 and CDR2 from the germline V gene are DFQATT and SNEGSKA (reference sequence). The CDR3 DNA sequence: TGCAGTGCTAGATATCCCCCTAGCGGGGTGGGAGATACGCAGTATTTT. This codes for CSARYPPSGVGDTQYF.

This clonotype was observed a few times. The rearrangement uses TRBV4-1 and TRBJ2-7; TRBD1 or TRBD2 may be the D gene (5 bases each). Between the trimmed V and J ends, which lost 0 bases and 2 bases, there was a span of 8 bases. Germline CDR1 MGHRA, CDR2 YSYEKL. This CDR3 has 14 amino acids. CDR3 in DNA: TGCGCCAGCAGCCAAGATGGGGGAACCTACGAGCAGTACTTC. It yields the protein CASSQDGGTYEQYF.

This clonotype was detected only a few times. This rearrangement joins TRBV7-8 to TRBJ2-1; TRBD1 might be the D (5 bases). Germline CDR1 is SGHVS and CDR2 is FQNEAQ. Between the trimmed V and J ends, which lost 0 bases and 8 bases, there was a span of 11 bases. The CDR3 contains 14 residues. The CDR3 here is CASSLARWGDEQFF. The CDR3 DNA sequence: TGTGCCAGCAGCTTAGCACGGTGGGGCGATGAGCAGTTCTTC. Looking up the rest from reference TRBV7-8 and TRBJ2-1 gives the full variable domain: GAGVSQSPRYKVAKRGQDVALRCDPISGHVSLFWYQQALGQGPEFLTYFQNEAQLDKSGLPSDRFFAERPEGSVSTLKIQRTQQEDSAVYLCASSLARWGDEQFFGPGTRLTVL.

In its sample, this clonotype was seen a few times. J is TRBJ1-1 and V is TRBV12-3 or TRBV12-4; D gene ambiguous. Trimming stripped 3 bases from V and 5 bases from J, with 10 bases between. The CDR3 has 13 residues. DNA for the CDR3: TGTGCCAGCAGTTTTAAGTTGTGGACTGAAGCTTTCTTT. This codes for CASSFKLWTEAFF.

The CDR3 DNA is TGCAGCGCCGAGACTAGCGGGGGGTCCGCGAACACCGGGGAGCTGTTTTTT. Its translation: CSAETSGGSANTGELFF. The chain uses TRBV29-1 and TRBJ2-2; 13 bases fit TRBD2. This CDR3 is 17 amino acids long. J was trimmed by 0 bases and V by 7 bases; bases with no gene match: 8. Germline CDR1 and CDR2: SQVTM and ANQGSEA.

J is TRBJ2-4 and V is TRBV12-3 or TRBV12-4; D unresolved. V was shortened by 2 bases and J by 2 bases, with 7 bases between the two germline ends. CDR3 length: 14 amino acids. The CDR3 here is CASSLRASKNIQYF. DNA for the CDR3: TGTGCCAGCAGTTTAAGAGCGTCCAAAAACATTCAGTACTTC.

The chain uses TRBV7-2 and TRBJ2-1, with 11 bases that match TRBD2. The germline V gene has CDR1 SGHTA and CDR2 FQGNSA. The CDR3 extends over 17 amino acids. V shed 2 bases, J shed 9 bases, and the junction held 12 bases outside the gene matches. CDR3 nucleotide sequence: TGTGCCAGCAGCTTAATGGGACGGCTAGCGGGGGGCGGTGAGCAGTTCTTC. This codes for CASSLMGRLAGGGEQFF.

The genes are TRBV10-3 and TRBJ2-1, with unresolved D. With 4 bases removed from V and 1 base from J, the gap between germline ends came to 11 bases. In germline, CDR1 is ENHRY, CDR2 SYGVKD. This CDR3 is 15 amino acids long. The CDR3 region has the DNA TGTGCCATCAGTGCAGGCCATGAATCCTACAATGAGCAGTTCTTC. Translating it yields CAISAGHESYNEQFF.

The CDR3 region is CASSPKGDHEQYF. The DNA for the CDR3 is TGTGCCAGCTCACCAAAGGGGGACCACGAGCAGTACTTC. The chain employs TRBV18 and TRBJ2-7; maybe TRBD1 (6 bases). Germline CDR1 reads KGHSH; CDR2 reads LQKENI. The length of the CDR3 is 13 residues. With 2 bases removed from V and 5 bases from J, the gap between germline ends came to 10 bases.

The V call is TRBV28, the J call TRBJ1-3, with D hard to call. This CDR3 is 13 amino acids long. Trimming shortened V by 6 bases and J by 7 bases, and 13 bases separated the two germline ends. CDR1 and CDR2 (germline): MDHEN, SYDVKM. CDR3 in DNA: TGTGCCAGCAGGGTACCGACCCGGAACACCATATATTTT. It yields the protein CASRVPTRNTIYF.

This clonotype has a count of ten or more. The CDR3 nucleotides are TGTGCCAGCAGCTCCCGCCGGGACGCGAACACCGGGGAGCTGTTTTTT. It specifies CASSSRRDANTGELFF. The chain combines TRBV7-2 with TRBJ2-2; D tentatively reads TRBD1 or TRBD2 (5 bases each). V was shortened by 4 bases and J by 0 bases, with 12 bases between the two germline ends. The CDR3 covers 16 residues. Germline CDR1 is SGHTA and CDR2 is FQGNSA. Based on the CDR3 plus reference TRBV7-2 and TRBJ2-2, the full variable domain is GAGVSQSPSNKVTEKGKDVELRCDPISGHTALYWYRQSLGQGLEFLIYFQGNSAPDKSGLPSDRFSAERTGGSVSTLTIQRTQQEDSAVYLCASSSRRDANTGELFFGEGSRLTVL.

This clonotype has more than one count but fewer than ten. The chain recombines TRBV4-1 with TRBJ1-5; D ambiguous. The CDR3 loop spans 14 amino acids. Germline CDR1 MGHRA, CDR2 YSYEKL. V gave up 0 bases and J gave up 3 bases, with 6 bases separating them. Here the CDR3 DNA reads TGCGCCAGCAGCCAAGAGGACTACAATCAGCCCCAGCATTTT. It translates to CASSQEDYNQPQHF.

The V call is TRBV9, the J call TRBJ1-6, with D hard to call. The CDR3 totals 13 residues. Germline values: CDR1 SGDLS, CDR2 YYNGEE. Trimming took 4 bases from V and 6 from J, leaving 8 bases between them. The CDR3 nucleotides read TGTGCCAGCAGCCCCGAAGGTAATTCACCCCTCCACTTT. Residues: CASSPEGNSPLHF.

The chain employs TRBV12-3 or TRBV12-4 and TRBJ2-4; D perhaps matches TRBD2 (6 bases). The CDR3 has 15 residues. Trimming removed 6 bases from V and 0 bases from J, with 12 bases in between. Here the CDR3 reads CASSDQGLAKNIQYF. DNA for the CDR3: TGTGCCAGCAGCGATCAGGGACTAGCCAAAAACATTCAGTACTTC.

The chain carries TRBV12-3 or TRBV12-4 and TRBJ1-2; no reliable D call. The CDR3 contains 12 residues. The ends were cut back, 5 bases at V and 6 bases at J, with 10 bases in the middle. The DNA of the CDR3 is TGTGCCAGCAGTGAGGAGGTTGATGGCTACACCTTC. This sequence encodes CASSEEVDGYTF.